The 27 T cell receptor beta chains reported below all come from one sample, sequenced in a study of human T cells and chemical hapten exposure. TCRdb processed the RACE reads anew with MiXCR; each CDR3 protein has one entry. The data hold 340,000 or so distinct CDR3 sequences, with about 7% observed a single time. The time point denotes: patch test 1, 2 weeks after DPC sensitization. This sample's treatment: therapeutic diphenylcyclopropenone sensitization with weekly scalp DPC. Sequences were derived from whole blood, sampled in connection with sensitization to the hapten diphenylcyclopropenone (DPC). These receptors were obtained from a woman between 18 and 29 years old with alopecia areata. Some clones in this sample may be carry-over from other donors' samples.

This clonotype was seen at least ten times. The CDR3 DNA is TGTGCCAGCAGCTACCGCCTGCAGACCGGGGAGCTGTTTTTT. Translated: CASSYRLQTGELFF. This chain uses TRBV7-2 with TRBJ2-2; unclear D gene. Per the germline V gene, CDR1 is SGHTA and CDR2 is FQGNSA. V shed 4 bases and J shed 5 bases, with 11 bases lying between them. The CDR3 extends over 14 amino acids.

The genes are TRBV5-1 and TRBJ2-5; D is perhaps TRBD1 (5 bases). Germline V gives CDR1 SGHRS, CDR2 YFSETQ. The CDR3 runs to 14 residues. V lost 3 bases to trimming and J lost 1 base, with 10 bases between them. DNA of the CDR3: TGCGCCAGCAGCTCCCAGGGTTCCCAAGAGACCCAGTACTTC. Translated, it gives CASSSQGSQETQYF.

This clonotype was picked up a small number of times. This chain links TRBV5-1 with TRBJ2-7; D is unclear. The length of the CDR3 is 18 residues. V lost 4 bases and J lost 0, with 23 bases in between. Germline V gene data show CDR1 as SGHRS and CDR2 as YFSETQ. CDR3 DNA sequence: TGCGCCAGCAGCCTCAGACGGGCCCAGAACTTTAGCTCCTACGAGCAGTACTTC. This translates into CASSLRRAQNFSSYEQYF.

This clonotype was detected many times. The V gene is TRBV10-3, the J gene TRBJ2-3, with D uncertain. The CDR3 sequence is 15 residues long. Looked up from germline, CDR1 is ENHRY and CDR2 is SYGVKD. Between the trimmed V and J ends, which lost 0 bases and 4 bases, there was a span of 11 bases. The DNA of the CDR3 is TGTGCCATCAGTGAGTCGAGTGAGAGCCCAGATACGCAGTATTTT. This sequence encodes CAISESSESPDTQYF.

The chain links TRBV20-1 to TRBJ1-2; maybe TRBD1 (6 bases). The length of the CDR3 is 13 residues. V was cut by 7 bases and J by 3 bases, with 15 bases left in between. The germline CDR1 and CDR2 sequences are DFQATT and SNEGSKA (reference sequence). The CDR3 DNA reads TGCAGTGGAATGGGGGCTGGGGACTATGGCTACACCTTC. Protein sequence: CSGMGAGDYGYTF.

The rearrangement links TRBV20-1 to TRBJ1-6, with D possibly TRBD1 on 6 matching bases. Germline V CDR1 and CDR2: DFQATT, SNEGSKA (reference sequence). V lost 6 bases and J lost 6, with 18 bases in between. This CDR3 is 15 amino acids long. The CDR3 DNA reads TGCAGTGCCCTAAGGGATCGGGGGCTTAATTCACCCCTCCACTTT. Residues: CSALRDRGLNSPLHF.

This clonotype was observed at least ten times. The rearrangement links TRBV7-8 to TRBJ2-1; TRBD1 is a possible D gene (6 bases). Germline V lookup: CDR1 SGHVS, CDR2 FQNEAQ. This CDR3 spans 16 amino acids. The V end was cut by 5 bases, the J end by 4 bases, with 18 bases between. The CDR3 loop is CASSPYRVGAYNEQFF. The CDR3 region has the DNA TGTGCCAGCAGCCCATACAGGGTGGGGGCTTACAATGAGCAGTTCTTC.

This clonotype was counted only a few times. The chain is built from TRBV5-4 and TRBJ2-5; 10 nucleotides line up with TRBD2. Trimming removed 9 bases from V and 5 bases from J; junction bases left unmatched: 7. The germline V gene has CDR1 SGHNT and CDR2 YYREEE (reference sequence). The CDR3 spans 13 residues. In DNA form, the CDR3 reads TGTGCCACCAAAAGCGGGGGGGGCGAGACCCAGTACTTC. Amino acids: CATKSGGGETQYF.

This clonotype has at least ten counts. The chain carries TRBV20-1 and TRBJ2-1; the D gene is possibly TRBD1 (6 bases). This CDR3 has 14 residues. V was trimmed by 8 bases and J by 2 bases, leaving 16 bases between them. The germline V gene encodes CDR1 DFQATT and CDR2 SNEGSKA (reference sequence). CDR3 DNA sequence: TGCAGTTGCCAGGGGCATCCGACCTACAATGAGCAGTTCTTC. Amino acids: CSCQGHPTYNEQFF.

In this sample, this clonotype turned up a few times. The gene calls are TRBV20-1 and TRBJ2-5, with 8 bases that match TRBD2. The CDR3 loop spans 14 amino acids. The trim removed 6 bases at V and 2 bases at J, leaving 8 bases unmatched. CDR1 and CDR2 (germline): DFQATT, SNEGSKA (reference sequence). CDR3 amino acids: CSAINSGEQETQYF. CDR3 DNA sequence: TGCAGTGCGATAAATAGCGGGGAACAAGAGACCCAGTACTTC.

This clonotype was found a few times. The chain is built from TRBV5-1 and TRBJ1-5; TRBD1 might be the D (5 bases). CDR1 is SGHRS, CDR2 YFSETQ, per germline. Trimming removed 1 base from V and 1 base from J, with 9 bases in between. There are 15 residues in the CDR3. The CDR3, as DNA: TGCGCCAGCAGCTTGTCTGGGGCCAGCAATCAGCCCCAGCATTTT. Residues: CASSLSGASNQPQHF.

The chain joins TRBV4-2 to TRBJ1-6; unclear D gene. Germline-derived CDR1 and CDR2 are LGHNA and YNFKEQ. This CDR3 comprises 16 residues. V was cut by 0 bases and J by 0 bases, with 6 bases left in between. The CDR3, as DNA: TGTGCCAGCAGCCAAGAGACGAGCTCCTATAATTCACCCCTCCACTTT. Amino acid sequence: CASSQETSSYNSPLHF.

This clonotype was detected a few times. The CDR3 DNA reads TGCGCCAGCAGCTCAGGGGGCGCAGGGGAAAAACTGTTTTTT. Translation: CASSSGGAGEKLFF. The rearrangement joins TRBV4-1 to TRBJ1-4, with 8 bases fitting TRBD1. The J segment lost 8 bases and the V segment lost 5 bases, leaving 7 bases of the junction unmatched. Germline V lookup: CDR1 MGHRA, CDR2 YSYEKL. The CDR3 contains 14 residues.

This clonotype has only a few counts. The chain recombines TRBV27 with TRBJ1-6; unclear D gene. CDR3 length equals 14 residues. CDR1 MNHEY and CDR2 SMNVEV come from the germline V gene (reference sequence). V lost 8 bases and J 5 bases, leaving 13 bases between the germline ends. CDR3 sequence: CASLALSNNSPLHF. The CDR3 DNA follows: TGTGCCAGCCTAGCCCTGTCTAATAATTCACCCCTCCACTTT.

This chain links TRBV5-1 with TRBJ1-6, with D unresolved. CDR1 and CDR2 from the germline V gene are SGHRS and YFSETQ. This CDR3 has 12 amino acids. V was clipped by 4 bases and J by 8 bases, with 7 bases between them. In nucleotides, the CDR3 is TGCGCCAGCAGCCCGGGAGATTCACCCCTCCACTTT. Translated: CASSPGDSPLHF.

This clonotype was picked up many times. The chain is built from TRBV27 and TRBJ2-3; D may correspond to TRBD1 or TRBD2 (5 bases each). Germline CDR1 is MNHEY and CDR2 is SMNVEV (reference sequence). The V and J ends lost 1 base and 0 bases respectively, with 20 bases between them. This CDR3 comprises 19 residues. DNA of the CDR3: TGTGCCAGCAGTTTATGGGCCCGAACTAGACAGTCTAGCACAGATACGCAGTATTTT. The encoded protein is CASSLWARTRQSSTDTQYF.

The chain joins TRBV18 to TRBJ1-2; D may be TRBD1 (5 bases). This CDR3 has 16 amino acids. Germline V gene lookup returns CDR1 KGHSH and CDR2 LQKENI. Deletions cut 0 bases from V and 4 bases from J, with 15 bases between. CDR3 protein: CASSPPSRDGSYGYTF. CDR3 DNA sequence: TGTGCCAGCTCACCACCGAGCAGGGATGGTAGCTATGGCTACACCTTC.

This clonotype showed up many times. This chain uses TRBV4-2 with TRBJ1-1; TRBD1 is a possible D gene (5 bases). CDR1 and CDR2 (germline): LGHNA, YNFKEQ. Trimming cost V 2 bases and J 0 bases, with 7 bases left between them. This CDR3 contains 14 residues. In DNA, the CDR3 is TGTGCCAGCAGCCAATCAGGGATGAACACTGAAGCTTTCTTT. Translating it yields CASSQSGMNTEAFF.

The table lists this clonotype with a few counts. An end of the junction differs from the germline gene, which may be a read error. The rearrangement uses TRBV20-1 and TRBJ2-1; D unresolved. This CDR3 has 12 amino acids. Per the germline V gene, CDR1 is DFQATT and CDR2 is SNEGSKA (reference sequence). The CDR3, as DNA: TGCAGTGTTAGAGGTGATCTGATTGAGCAGTTCTTC. Translation: CSVRGDLIEQFF.

There are a few counts of this clonotype. This chain uses TRBV7-2 with TRBJ1-5; D is unclear. Germline assignment: CDR1 SGHTA and CDR2 FQGNSA. This CDR3 spans 14 amino acids. With 5 bases removed from V and 0 bases from J, the gap between germline ends came to 8 bases. The CDR3 reads CASSAGISNQPQHF. CDR3 sequence (DNA): TGTGCCAGCAGCGCCGGTATTAGCAATCAGCCCCAGCATTTT.

The chain has TRBV12-3 or TRBV12-4 and TRBJ1-5; possible D gene TRBD1, 6 bases. The CDR3 runs 15 residues. V lost 3 bases to trimming and J lost 0 bases, with 9 bases between them. The CDR3, as DNA: TGTGCCAGCAGTTTCTTCAGGGGTAGCAATCAGCCCCAGCATTTT. This sequence encodes CASSFFRGSNQPQHF.

There are a few counts of this clonotype. The V and J genes are TRBV13 and TRBJ2-3, with D perhaps matching TRBD2 (7 bases). This CDR3 is built from 15 residues. Trimming shortened V by 5 bases and J by 5 bases, and 17 bases separated the two germline ends. Germline assignment: CDR1 PRHDT and CDR2 FYEKMQ (reference sequence). In DNA form, the CDR3 reads TGTGCCAGCAGCCCCAGGGCGGGGGCGATAGATACGCAGTATTTT. It specifies CASSPRAGAIDTQYF.

The table lists this clonotype with a few counts. This chain joins TRBV12-3 or TRBV12-4 and TRBJ1-2; TRBD1 matches at 8 bases. J lost 7 bases, V lost 8 bases, and 18 bases had no gene match. CDR3 length equals 16 residues. CDR3 nucleotide sequence: TGTGCCAGCTCCCTAGGTTCCCTGCAGGGGGCTGCTGGCTACACCTTC. This gives the protein CASSLGSLQGAAGYTF.

In its sample, this clonotype was seen many times. V usage is TRBV20-1 and J usage is TRBJ1-2, with 9 bases matching TRBD1. This CDR3 comprises 17 residues. CDR1 is DFQATT, CDR2 SNEGSKA, per germline (reference sequence). The ends lost 0 bases at V and 2 bases at J; junction bases unmatched: 10. CDR3 nucleotide sequence: TGCAGTGCTAGAGATCGGGACAGGGAAGGAGTAAACTATGGCTACACCTTC. Translated: CSARDRDREGVNYGYTF.

This clonotype has at least ten counts. The rearrangement uses TRBV10-3 and TRBJ2-3; TRBD2 matches 7 bases. There are 16 residues in the CDR3. The germline CDR1 and CDR2 sequences are ENHRY and SYGVKD. Germline trimming cut 6 bases from V and 0 bases from J; bases unmatched to any gene: 9. The CDR3 bases are TGTGCCATCAGGGAATCTTTAGCGGGTAGCACAGATACGCAGTATTTT. Residues: CAIRESLAGSTDTQYF.

The rearrangement links TRBV7-2 to TRBJ1-5, with D possibly being TRBD1 (5 bases). In germline, CDR1 is SGHTA, CDR2 FQGNSA. The CDR3 totals 17 residues. Trimming removed 2 bases from V and 7 bases from J, with 21 bases in between. CDR3 region: CASSLKGRVGGNQPQHF. CDR3 DNA: TGTGCCAGCAGCTTAAAGGGCAGGGTAGGAGGGAACCAGCCCCAGCATTTT. Filled out from reference TRBV7-2 and TRBJ1-5, the complete variable domain reads GAGVSQSPSNKVTEKGKDVELRCDPISGHTALYWYRQSLGQGLEFLIYFQGNSAPDKSGLPSDRFSAERTGGSVSTLTIQRTQQEDSAVYLCASSLKGRVGGNQPQHFGDGTRLSIL.

The V and J genes are TRBV6-2 or TRBV6-3 and TRBJ1-1; a weak D match, TRBD1 (5 bases). Germline V gives CDR1 MNHEY, CDR2 SVGEGT. This CDR3 has 17 residues. The V end lost 6 bases, the J end lost 3 bases, and 23 bases lay between the germline ends. The CDR3 DNA reads as TGTGCCAGCAGCTCCGTGTTTGGGGGAGGGGAATACACTGAAGCTTTCTTT. It yields the protein CASSSVFGGGEYTEAFF.